Below are 2 T cell receptor beta chains sequenced from a single sample in a study of blood T cell repertoires in COVID-19. TCRdb keeps only in-frame clones here, not all; method: immunoSEQ multiplex PCR. The sample records some 220,000 clones, 80% to 90% being singletons. Sample: PBMCs or T cells enriched from blood (not recorded which). All receptors derive from a woman younger than 35 in a cohort exposed to, infected with or recovered from COVID-19 (not recorded which).

The J gene is TRBJ2-7, the V gene TRBV27; possible D gene TRBD1, 5 bases. Germline V CDR1 and CDR2: MNHEY, SMNVEV (reference sequence). Trimming took 3 bases from V and 6 from J, leaving 15 bases between them. There are 14 residues in the CDR3. CDR3 sequence: CASSLGPPRVEQYF. CDR3 nucleotide sequence: TGTGCCAGCAGTTTGGGGCCCCCACGTGTCGAGCAGTACTTC.

The chain employs TRBV7-9 and TRBJ2-1; 9 nucleotides align to TRBD1. This CDR3 comprises 15 residues. V dropped 4 bases and J dropped 4; count of bases not matched to a gene: 5. Germline assignment: CDR1 SEHNR and CDR2 FQNEAQ (reference sequence). CDR3 in amino acids: CASSSDRGFYNEQFF. The DNA for the CDR3 is TGTGCCAGCAGCTCCGACAGGGGGTTTTACAATGAGCAGTTCTTC.